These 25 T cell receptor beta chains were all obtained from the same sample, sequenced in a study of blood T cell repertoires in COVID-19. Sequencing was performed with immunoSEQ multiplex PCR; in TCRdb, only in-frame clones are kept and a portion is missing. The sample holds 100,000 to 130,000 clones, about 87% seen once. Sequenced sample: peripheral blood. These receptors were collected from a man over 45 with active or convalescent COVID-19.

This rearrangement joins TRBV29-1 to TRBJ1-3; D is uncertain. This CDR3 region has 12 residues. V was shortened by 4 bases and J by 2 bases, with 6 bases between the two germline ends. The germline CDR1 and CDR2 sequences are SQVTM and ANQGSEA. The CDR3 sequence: CSVVVAGNTIYF. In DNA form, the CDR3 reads TGCAGCGTTGTAGTAGCTGGAAACACCATATATTTT.

CDR3 sequence reads: CASSQDASGTDTQYF. The CDR3 DNA is TGTGCCAGCAGCCAAGATGCGAGCGGCACAGATACGCAGTATTTT. The chain combines TRBV4-2 with TRBJ2-3; D not certain. The CDR3 covers 15 residues. V lost 0 bases and J lost 1, with 8 bases in between. CDR1 is LGHNA and CDR2 is YNFKEQ in the germline V gene.

Written as DNA, the CDR3 is TGTGCCAGCAGTTACTCGAGTTCCAGCAATCAGCCCCAGCATTTT. Protein sequence: CASSYSSSSNQPQHF. The V and J genes are TRBV6-5 and TRBJ1-5, with D uncertain. There are 15 residues in the CDR3. The germline V gene has CDR1 MNHEY and CDR2 SVGAGI. V dropped 0 bases and J dropped 1 base, with 7 bases sitting between them.

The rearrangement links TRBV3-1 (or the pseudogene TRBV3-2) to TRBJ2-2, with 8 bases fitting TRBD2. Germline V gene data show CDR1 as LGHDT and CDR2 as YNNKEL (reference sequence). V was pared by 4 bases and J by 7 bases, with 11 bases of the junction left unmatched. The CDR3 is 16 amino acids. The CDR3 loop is CASSPGERETVGELFF. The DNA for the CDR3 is TGTGCCAGCAGCCCCGGGGAGCGGGAGACGGTCGGGGAGCTGTTTTTT.

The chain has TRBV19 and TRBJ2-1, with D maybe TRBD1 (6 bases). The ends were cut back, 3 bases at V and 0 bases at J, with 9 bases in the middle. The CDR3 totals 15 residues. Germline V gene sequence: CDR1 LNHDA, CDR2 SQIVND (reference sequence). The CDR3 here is CASSIGRGSYNEQFF. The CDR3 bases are TGTGCCAGTAGTATTGGCAGGGGCTCCTACAATGAGCAGTTCTTC.

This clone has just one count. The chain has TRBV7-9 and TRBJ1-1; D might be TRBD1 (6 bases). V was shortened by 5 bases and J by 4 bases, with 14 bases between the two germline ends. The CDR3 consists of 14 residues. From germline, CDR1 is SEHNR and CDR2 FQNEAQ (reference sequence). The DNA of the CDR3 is TGTGCCAGCAGCGGCCAGGGGTGGAGCACTGAAGCTTTCTTT. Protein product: CASSGQGWSTEAFF.

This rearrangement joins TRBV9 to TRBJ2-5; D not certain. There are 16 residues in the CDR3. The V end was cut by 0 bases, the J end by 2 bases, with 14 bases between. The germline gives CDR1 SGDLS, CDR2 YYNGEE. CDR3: CASSVDPISRQETQYF. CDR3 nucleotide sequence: TGTGCCAGCAGCGTAGACCCCATCTCTAGGCAAGAGACCCAGTACTTC.

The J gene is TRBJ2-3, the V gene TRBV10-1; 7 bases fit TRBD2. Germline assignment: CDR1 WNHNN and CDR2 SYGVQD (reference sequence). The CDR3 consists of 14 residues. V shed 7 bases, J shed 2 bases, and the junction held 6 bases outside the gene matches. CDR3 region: CASIRREATDTQYF. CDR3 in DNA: TGCGCCAGCATCAGACGGGAGGCCACAGATACGCAGTATTTT.

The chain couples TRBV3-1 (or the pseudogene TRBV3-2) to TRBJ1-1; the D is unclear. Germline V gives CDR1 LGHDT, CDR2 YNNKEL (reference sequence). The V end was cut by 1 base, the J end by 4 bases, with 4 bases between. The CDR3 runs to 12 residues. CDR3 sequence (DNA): TGTGCCAGCAGCCAAGCAGGCACTGAAGCTTTCTTT. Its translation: CASSQAGTEAFF.

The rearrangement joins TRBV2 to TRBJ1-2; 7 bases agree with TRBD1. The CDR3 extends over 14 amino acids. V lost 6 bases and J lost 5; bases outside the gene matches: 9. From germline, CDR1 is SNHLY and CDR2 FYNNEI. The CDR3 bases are TGTGCCAGCAGCCGACAGGGCACCGGGTATGGCTACACCTTC. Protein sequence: CASSRQGTGYGYTF.

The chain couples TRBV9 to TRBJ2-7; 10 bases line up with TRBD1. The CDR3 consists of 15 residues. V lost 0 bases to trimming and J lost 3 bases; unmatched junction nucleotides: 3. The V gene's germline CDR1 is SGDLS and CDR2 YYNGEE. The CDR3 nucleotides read TGTGCCAGCAGCGTAGAAGGACAGGGGGGCTACGAGCAGTACTTC. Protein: CASSVEGQGGYEQYF.

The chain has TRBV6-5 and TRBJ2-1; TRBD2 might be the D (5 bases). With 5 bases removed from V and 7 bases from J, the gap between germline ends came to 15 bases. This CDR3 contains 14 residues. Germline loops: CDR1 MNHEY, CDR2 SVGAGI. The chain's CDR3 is CASSRVRELNEQFF. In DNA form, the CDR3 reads TGTGCCAGCAGTAGGGTGAGGGAATTAAATGAGCAGTTCTTC.

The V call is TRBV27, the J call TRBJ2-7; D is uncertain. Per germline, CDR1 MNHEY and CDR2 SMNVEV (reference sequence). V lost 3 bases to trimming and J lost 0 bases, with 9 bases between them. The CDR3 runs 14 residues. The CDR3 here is CASSFGAHSYEQYF. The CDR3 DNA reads TGTGCCAGCAGTTTCGGAGCTCACTCCTACGAGCAGTACTTC.

The CDR3 sequence: CASSLTLAGGHNEQFF. CDR3 DNA sequence: TGTGCCAGCAGCTTAACCCTAGCGGGAGGCCACAATGAGCAGTTCTTC. The V call is TRBV11-2, the J call TRBJ2-1; 11 bases agree with TRBD2. The CDR3 totals 16 residues. With V trimmed by 2 bases and J by 5 bases, 5 bases remained unmatched. Germline CDR1 reads SGHAT; CDR2 reads FQNNGV.

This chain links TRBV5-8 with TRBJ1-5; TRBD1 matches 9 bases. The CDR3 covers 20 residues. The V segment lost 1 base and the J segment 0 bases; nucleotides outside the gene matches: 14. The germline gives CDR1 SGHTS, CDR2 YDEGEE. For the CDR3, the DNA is TGTGCCAGCAGCTTGAATATCGGGACAGGGCGCTTTTATAGCAATCAGCCCCAGCATTTT. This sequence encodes CASSLNIGTGRFYSNQPQHF.

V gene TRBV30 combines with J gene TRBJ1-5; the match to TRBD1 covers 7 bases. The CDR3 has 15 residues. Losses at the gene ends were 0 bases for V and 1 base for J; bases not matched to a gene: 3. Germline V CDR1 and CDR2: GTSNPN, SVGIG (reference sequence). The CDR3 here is CAWSVPGQSNQPQHF. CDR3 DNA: TGTGCCTGGAGTGTTCCGGGACAGAGCAATCAGCCCCAGCATTTT.

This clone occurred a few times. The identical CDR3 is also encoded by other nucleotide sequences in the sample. CDR3 region: CASSTPQGSGNTIYF. Written as DNA, the CDR3 is TGTGCCAGCAGTACACCACAGGGCTCTGGAAACACCATATATTTT. J is TRBJ1-3 and V is TRBV6-5, with TRBD1 as a possible D gene (6 bases). The germline gives CDR1 MNHEY, CDR2 SVGAGI. V was clipped by 5 bases and J by 0 bases, with 11 bases between them. The CDR3 has 15 amino acids.

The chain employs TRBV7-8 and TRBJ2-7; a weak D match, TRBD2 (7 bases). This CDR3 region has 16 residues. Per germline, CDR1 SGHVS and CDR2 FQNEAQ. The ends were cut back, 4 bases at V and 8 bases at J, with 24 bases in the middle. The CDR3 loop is CASSSRMGGQTVKQYF. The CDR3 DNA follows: TGTGCCAGCAGCTCCCGCATGGGGGGGCAGACGGTGAAGCAGTACTTC.

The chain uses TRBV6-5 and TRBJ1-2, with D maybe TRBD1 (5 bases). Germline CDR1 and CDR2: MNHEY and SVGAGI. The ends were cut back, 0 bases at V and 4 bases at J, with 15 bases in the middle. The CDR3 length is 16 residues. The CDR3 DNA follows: TGTGCCAGCAGTTACTCGAGCCAGGGAGGAGGCTATGGCTACACCTTC. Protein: CASSYSSQGGGYGYTF.

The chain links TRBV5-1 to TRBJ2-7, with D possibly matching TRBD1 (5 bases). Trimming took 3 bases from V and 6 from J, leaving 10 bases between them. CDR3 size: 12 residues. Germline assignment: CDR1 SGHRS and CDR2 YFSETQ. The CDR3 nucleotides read TGCGCCAGCAGCTCCGGCAGGGCCGAGCAGTACTTC. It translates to CASSSGRAEQYF.

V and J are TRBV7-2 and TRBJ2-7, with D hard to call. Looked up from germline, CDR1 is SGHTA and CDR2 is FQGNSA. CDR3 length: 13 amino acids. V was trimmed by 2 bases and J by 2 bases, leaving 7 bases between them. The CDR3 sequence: CASSLTVAYEQYF. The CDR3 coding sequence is TGTGCCAGCAGCTTAACAGTGGCCTACGAGCAGTACTTC. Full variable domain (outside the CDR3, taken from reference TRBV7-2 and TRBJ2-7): GAGVSQSPSNKVTEKGKDVELRCDPISGHTALYWYRQSLGQGLEFLIYFQGNSAPDKSGLPSDRFSAERTGGSVSTLTIQRTQQEDSAVYLCASSLTVAYEQYFGPGTRLTVT.

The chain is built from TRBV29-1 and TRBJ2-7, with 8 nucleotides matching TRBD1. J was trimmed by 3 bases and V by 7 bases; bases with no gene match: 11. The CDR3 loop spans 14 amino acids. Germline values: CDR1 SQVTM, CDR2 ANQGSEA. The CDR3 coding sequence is TGCAGCGCATCTCGACGACAGGGGAACTACGAGCAGTACTTC. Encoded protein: CSASRRQGNYEQYF.

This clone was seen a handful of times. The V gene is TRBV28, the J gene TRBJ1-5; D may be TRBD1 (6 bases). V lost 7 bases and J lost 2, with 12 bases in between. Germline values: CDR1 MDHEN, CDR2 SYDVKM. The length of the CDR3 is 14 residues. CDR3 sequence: CASNRGQRNQPQHF. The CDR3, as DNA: TGTGCCAGCAACCGTGGACAGCGCAATCAGCCCCAGCATTTT.

The CDR3 DNA follows: TGTGCCAGCAGCTCCACCCTAGGTGGGGGCCATAGCACAGATACGCAGTATTTT. Its protein product is CASSSTLGGGHSTDTQYF. The chain employs TRBV7-2 and TRBJ2-3; TRBD1 might be the D (6 bases). This CDR3 has 18 amino acids. V lost 4 bases, J lost 0 bases, and 20 bases lay in between. The germline CDR1 and CDR2 sequences are SGHTA and FQGNSA.

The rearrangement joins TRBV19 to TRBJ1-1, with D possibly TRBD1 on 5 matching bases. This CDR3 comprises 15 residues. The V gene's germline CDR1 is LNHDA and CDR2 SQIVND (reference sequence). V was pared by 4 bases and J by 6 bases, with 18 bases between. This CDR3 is CASSRVRQGSSEAFF. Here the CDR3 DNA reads TGTGCCAGTAGTAGGGTACGGCAGGGAAGTTCTGAAGCTTTCTTT.